These T cell receptor beta chains were read from a single sample in a study of cytomegalovirus exposure and HLA in healthy donors. Repertoires were generated with immunoSEQ multiplex PCR, while TCRdb's copy carries only in-frame clones and drops some. The data show 200,000 to 250,000 clones, over 60% seen once. The specimen was PBMCs. The receptors derive from a man between 18 and 35 years old in good health and CMV-seronegative. Both conserved end residues are part of each CDR3. The D gene is left open where the match is weak. Only part of the rows carry a size: once, few, many, or a class if the clone is expanded.

.	TRBD1	TRBV6-1	TRBJ1-1	CASSDSGGARGSTEAFF	TGTGCCAGCAGTGATTCTGGTGGGGCCAGGGGGTCCACTGAAGCTTTCTTT
once	TRBD2	TRBV6-5	TRBJ2-7	CASSPRLAGTYEQYF	TGTGCCAGCAGTCCGCGACTAGCGGGAACCTACGAGCAGTACTTC
.	.	TRBV9	TRBJ2-5	CASSVATRTETQYF	TGTGCCAGCAGCGTAGCGACTAGGACTGAGACCCAGTACTTC
.	TRBD2	TRBV7-3	TRBJ2-1	CASSLRTSGRNEQFF	TGTGCCAGCAGCTTACGTACTAGCGGGAGGAATGAGCAGTTCTTC
.	.	TRBV30	TRBJ2-2	CAWREQYTGELFF	TGTGCCTGGAGGGAGCAGTACACCGGGGAGCTGTTTTTT
.	.	TRBV7-9	TRBJ1-4	CASSLGALQGYGGEKLFF	TGTGCCAGCAGCTTAGGGGCCCTACAGGGCTATGGTGGTGAAAAACTGTTTTTT
.	.	TRBV18	TRBJ2-5	CASSPLDTQETQYF	TGTGCCAGCTCACCTCTGGACACCCAAGAGACCCAGTACTTC
.	TRBD1	TRBV7-9	TRBJ2-6	CASSLYRDRLSGANVLTF	TGTGCCAGCAGCTTATACCGGGACAGGCTTTCCGGGGCCAACGTCCTGACTTTC
few	.	TRBV7-8	TRBJ2-5	CASRAPGTRVKTQYF	TGTGCCAGCAGGGCGCCCGGGACAAGAGTCAAGACCCAGTACTTC
.	.	TRBV2	TRBJ2-1	CASSQEGGSYNEQFF	TGTGCCAGCAGCCAAGAGGGGGGGTCCTACAATGAGCAGTTCTTC
.	TRBD2	TRBV10-3	TRBJ2-7	CAISETSGPYEQYF	TGTGCCATCAGTGAAACTAGCGGTCCCTACGAGCAGTACTTC
.	TRBD2	TRBV5-1	TRBJ2-7	CASSTALAGVHEQYF	TGCGCCAGCAGCACCGCACTAGCGGGAGTCCACGAGCAGTACTTC
few	.	TRBV6-1	TRBJ2-7	CASSEPLGSYEQYF	TGTGCCAGCAGTGAGCCCCTCGGTAGCTACGAGCAGTACTTC
.	.	TRBV7-3	TRBJ2-3	CASSRSGAGTDTQYF	TGTGCCAGCAGCCGGTCGGGAGCGGGCACAGATACGCAGTATTTT
.	.	TRBV18	TRBJ2-5	CASSPEFARETQYF	TGTGCCAGCTCACCAGAGTTCGCCCGGGAGACCCAGTACTTC
.	TRBD1	TRBV7-8	TRBJ1-2	CASSLQAGTGNYGYTF	TGTGCCAGCAGCCTGCAAGCCGGGACAGGGAACTATGGCTACACCTTC
.	TRBD2	TRBV7-3	TRBJ2-1	CASSTPTSGRGTYNEQFF	TGTGCCAGCAGCACACCGACTAGCGGGAGAGGAACCTACAATGAGCAGTTCTTC
few	TRBD1	TRBV4-1	TRBJ1-1	CASSGKQGSLTEAFF	TGCGCCAGCAGCGGGAAACAGGGGTCGTTGACTGAAGCTTTCTTT
once	.	TRBV4-1	TRBJ1-1	CASSQRDLSTAFF	TGCGCCAGCAGCCAACGGGACTTAAGTACGGCTTTCTTT
.	TRBD2	TRBV19	TRBJ2-1	CASSTPLAGPYNEQFF	TGTGCCAGTAGTACCCCCCTAGCGGGACCGTACAATGAGCAGTTCTTC